This T cell receptor beta chain was captured by sequencing in a study of cytomegalovirus exposure and HLA in healthy donors. Regarding the study as a whole: Analysis was performed later, and it showed HLA-associated TCR beta chains to be more clonally expanded than equally common others. As a later analysis revealed, the rate of TCR association differed by HLA locus, with DRB1 most and HLA-C fewest. Judged likely to be a sequencing artifact was a cluster of highly shared sequence variants.

The J segment lost 0 bases and the V segment lost 8 bases, leaving 4 bases of the junction unmatched. The CDR3 is 14 amino acids. Germline-derived CDR1 and CDR2 are LNHDA and SQIVND (reference sequence). A remark on this clone: No antigen is known for it.

The primer mix had 60 Vbeta and 13 Jbeta primers. Per the original data handling: Counted up in a later analysis, unique TCR beta chains came to about 80 million, with around 11 million shared. Sequenced by immunoSEQ multiplex PCR; TCRdb stores in-frame clones only, minus some. The V and J calls and clone size are taken from that table; D and trimming were inferred from the DNA. The table records about 150,000 clones, 60% to 80% of them present only once. What was sequenced was PBMCs. This TCR was sampled from a woman in her forties in good health and CMV-seronegative. The V call is TRBV19, the J call TRBJ1-1; TRBD1 matches 9 bases. The CDR3 reads CASDNRGLNTEAFF. The CDR3 DNA follows: TGTGCCAGTGACAACAGGGGGCTGAACACTGAAGCTTTCTTT. The full variable domain, rest sourced from reference TRBV19 and TRBJ1-1, is DGGITQSPKYLFRKEGQNVTLSCEQNLNHDAMYWYRQDPGQGLRLIYYSQIVNDFQKGDIAEGYSVSREKKESFPLTVTSAQKNPTAFYLCASDNRGLNTEAFFGQGTRLTVV.